This passage covers 27 T cell receptor beta chains from one sample sequenced in a study of CD8 T cells in ankylosing spondylitis. One entry per CDR3 protein, called by TCRdb with MiXCR from the 5' RACE reads. The sample holds some 200,000 distinct CDR3 sequences, 15% to 20% seen once. The sequenced material came from blood, either unsorted or a sorted T cell fraction (not recorded which). The receptors stem from a male donor under 30 with ankylosing spondylitis or in good health (not recorded which).

This clonotype was seen at least ten times. The genes are TRBV20-1 and TRBJ2-3; D unclear. V was pared by 3 bases and J by 3 bases, with 13 bases between. The CDR3 length is 14 residues. Per germline, CDR1 DFQATT and CDR2 SNEGSKA (reference sequence). The CDR3 here is CSASPGRVTDTQYF. CDR3 sequence (DNA): TGCAGTGCTAGTCCCGGAAGGGTTACAGATACGCAGTATTTT.

The sample holds many counts of this clonotype. This sequence joins TRBV4-1 and TRBJ1-5; no clear D gene. CDR1 and CDR2 (germline): MGHRA, YSYEKL. V was shortened by 0 bases and J by 6 bases, with 9 bases between the two germline ends. This CDR3 spans 14 amino acids. The CDR3 region has the DNA TGCGCCAGCAGCCAAGATAGGAGTCTTCAGCCCCAGCATTTT. Translating gives CASSQDRSLQPQHF.

Ten or more counts support this clonotype. In DNA form, the CDR3 reads TGTGCCAGCAGCCGTGGGGGAGCTTACGAGCAGTACGTC. This gives the protein CASSRGGAYEQYV. The V gene is TRBV11-2, the J gene TRBJ2-7; D might be TRBD1 or TRBD2, each matching 5 bases. This CDR3 is 13 amino acids long. Germline CDR1 reads SGHAT; CDR2 reads FQNNGV. V was cut by 5 bases and J by 4 bases, with 12 bases left in between.

This clonotype was observed many times. This rearrangement joins TRBV4-3 to TRBJ2-1; no reliable D call. The CDR3 extends over 15 amino acids. Germline V gene data show CDR1 as LGHNA and CDR2 as YSLEER. Trimming removed 6 bases at V and 0 bases at J, with 12 bases between. The CDR3 coding sequence is TGCGCCAGCAGACTGTCTCTCAACTCCTACAATGAGCAGTTCTTC. It specifies CASRLSLNSYNEQFF.

This clonotype was seen ten or more times. This rearrangement joins TRBV11-3 to TRBJ2-1; tentatively, D is TRBD2 (5 bases). CDR1 and CDR2 (germline): SGHNT, YENEEA. CDR3 length equals 13 residues. The V gene lost 4 bases and the J gene lost 12 bases, with 16 bases spanning the gap. CDR3 sequence reads: CASSSPSSFGQFF. The DNA of the CDR3 is TGTGCCAGCAGCTCCCCTAGCTCATTCGGGCAGTTCTTC.

This clonotype was counted many times. This chain links TRBV20-1 with TRBJ2-1; a possible D gene is TRBD2 (5 bases). CDR1 and CDR2 from the germline V gene are DFQATT and SNEGSKA (reference sequence). CDR3 length equals 14 residues. The V end was cut by 1 base, the J end by 3 bases, with 10 bases between. The CDR3 sequence: CSARVIGLYNEQFF. CDR3 nucleotides: TGCAGTGCTAGAGTAATCGGACTCTACAATGAGCAGTTCTTC.

This clonotype was picked up many times. This chain uses TRBV10-3 with TRBJ2-3; 14 bases fit TRBD2. Germline CDR1 ENHRY, CDR2 SYGVKD. V lost 6 bases and J lost 4; bases outside the gene matches: 6. The CDR3 consists of 16 residues. In DNA, the CDR3 is TGTGCCATCAGCAGGGGACTAGCGGGAGAAGCAGATACGCAGTATTTT. Its translation is CAISRGLAGEADTQYF.

This clonotype has a count of ten or more. V usage is TRBV20-1 and J usage is TRBJ1-6; TRBD1 aligns across 8 bases. The CDR3 spans 15 residues. The V gene end was trimmed by 6 bases and the J gene end by 5 bases; junction bases not matched to a gene: 9. Germline V gene data show CDR1 as DFQATT and CDR2 as SNEGSKA (reference sequence). The CDR3 protein is CSALQGASNNSPLHF. The CDR3 region has the DNA TGCAGTGCCCTCCAGGGGGCCTCTAATAATTCACCCCTCCACTTT.

The chain uses TRBV2 and TRBJ2-1; D is perhaps TRBD2 (6 bases). The germline V gene has CDR1 SNHLY and CDR2 FYNNEI. Trimming removed 4 bases at V and 6 bases at J, with 13 bases between. This CDR3 spans 14 amino acids. CDR3 residues: CASSAGVRVNEQFF. The CDR3 region has the DNA TGTGCCAGCAGTGCGGGAGTTCGGGTCAATGAGCAGTTCTTC.

This clonotype was recorded at least ten times. This chain connects TRBV11-2 to TRBJ1-1; the D gene is possibly TRBD1 (5 bases). The CDR3 contains 12 residues. CDR1 and CDR2 from the germline V gene are SGHAT and FQNNGV. Trimming took 4 bases from V and 8 from J, leaving 11 bases between them. Here the CDR3 reads CASSSHDSEAFF. CDR3 sequence (DNA): TGTGCCAGCAGCTCCCATGACAGCGAAGCTTTCTTT.

This clonotype was recorded many times. The chain combines TRBV5-1 with TRBJ2-1; D might be TRBD2 (7 bases). The germline V gene encodes CDR1 SGHRS and CDR2 YFSETQ. With 4 bases removed from V and 6 bases from J, the gap between germline ends came to 20 bases. This CDR3 is built from 16 residues. CDR3 DNA: TGCGCCAGCAGCCCCGGGTGGGGGCGGGAGACCAATGAGCAGTTCTTC. It encodes CASSPGWGRETNEQFF. Full variable domain (outside the CDR3, taken from reference TRBV5-1 and TRBJ2-1): KAGVTQTPRYLIKTRGQQVTLSCSPISGHRSVSWYQQTPGQGLQFLFEYFSETQRNKGNFPGRFSGRQFSNSRSEMNVSTLELGDSALYLCASSPGWGRETNEQFFGPGTRLTVL.

This clonotype came up many times. This sequence joins TRBV4-3 and TRBJ1-5, with D unclear. The germline gives CDR1 LGHNA, CDR2 YSLEER. This CDR3 has 13 residues. Trimming removed 4 bases at V and 4 bases at J, with 8 bases between. The CDR3 sequence: CASSPTQNQPQHF. In nucleotides, the CDR3 is TGCGCCAGCAGCCCTACCCAAAATCAGCCCCAGCATTTT.

At least ten counts were recorded for this clonotype. CDR3 in amino acids: CASSHQPAGAYEQYF. The CDR3 DNA reads TGTGCCAGCAGCCATCAACCAGCGGGGGCCTACGAGCAGTACTTC. The rearrangement uses TRBV3-1 and TRBJ2-7; 8 bases are a match to TRBD2. The germline V gene has CDR1 LGHDT and CDR2 YNNKEL (reference sequence). Trimming took 3 bases from V and 2 from J; bases not matched to a gene: 6. The CDR3 is 15 amino acids.

The rearrangement links TRBV7-2 to TRBJ1-5; D might be TRBD1 (5 bases). The CDR3 consists of 15 residues. V gave up 1 base and J gave up 1 base, with 8 bases separating them. Germline CDR1 reads SGHTA; CDR2 reads FQGNSA. The CDR3 region is CASSLGGISNQPQHF. The CDR3 DNA sequence: TGTGCCAGCAGCTTAGGGGGGATCAGCAATCAGCCCCAGCATTTT. Together with reference TRBV7-2 and TRBJ1-5, the CDR3 gives the full variable domain: GAGVSQSPSNKVTEKGKDVELRCDPISGHTALYWYRQSLGQGLEFLIYFQGNSAPDKSGLPSDRFSAERTGGSVSTLTIQRTQQEDSAVYLCASSLGGISNQPQHFGDGTRLSIL.

This clonotype was counted many times. V usage is TRBV7-9 and J usage is TRBJ2-4; maybe TRBD2 (5 bases). The CDR3 is 16 residues long. The V end lost 6 bases, the J end lost 8 bases, and 23 bases lay between the germline ends. The germline V gene encodes CDR1 SEHNR and CDR2 FQNEAQ (reference sequence). For the CDR3, the DNA is TGTGCCAGCAGGCCCGACATGGGAGTTGATAGGGACATTCAGTACTTC. Protein sequence: CASRPDMGVDRDIQYF.

The rearrangement uses TRBV28 and TRBJ2-7; the match to TRBD2 covers 11 bases. Germline V CDR1 and CDR2: MDHEN, SYDVKM. CDR3 length: 16 amino acids. V lost 6 bases to trimming and J lost 2 bases; unmatched junction nucleotides: 9. CDR3: CASSISGLAGPYEQYF. The CDR3 nucleotides are TGTGCCAGCAGCATAAGCGGACTAGCGGGCCCCTACGAGCAGTACTTC.

The CDR3 nucleotides read TGTGCCAGCAGTTTGGCGGCAGGGAGGGATGAGCAGTTCTTC. Translating it yields CASSLAAGRDEQFF. The chain links TRBV12-3 or TRBV12-4 to TRBJ2-1; TRBD2 matches 7 bases. V trimming: 3 bases; J trimming: 8 bases; junction bases outside the gene matches: 7. The CDR3 extends over 14 amino acids.

The sample holds many counts of this clonotype. V and J are TRBV12-3 or TRBV12-4 and TRBJ1-3; D gene unclear. This CDR3 is 15 amino acids long. Trimming took off 5 bases at V and 2 bases at J, with 13 bases between the two ends. The DNA of the CDR3 is TGTGCCAGCAGTCCCATGCCGGGAGCTGGAAACACCATATATTTT. Protein product: CASSPMPGAGNTIYF.

This clonotype was detected a few times. The rearrangement links TRBV20-1 to TRBJ2-5; 7 positions agree with TRBD2. Germline assignment: CDR1 DFQATT and CDR2 SNEGSKA (reference sequence). The CDR3 spans 13 residues. After removal of 5 bases from V and 3 bases from J, the junction contained 6 bases not matched to a gene. CDR3 amino acids: CSAPPSGKETQYF. The DNA for the CDR3 is TGCAGTGCTCCGCCCAGCGGGAAAGAGACCCAGTACTTC.

There are many counts of this clonotype. This rearrangement joins TRBV2 to TRBJ1-2; D ambiguous. Trimming stripped 6 bases from V and 4 bases from J, with 9 bases between. The CDR3 loop spans 12 amino acids. In germline, CDR1 is SNHLY, CDR2 FYNNEI. CDR3 loop: CASRAGGYGYTF. The CDR3 nucleotides read TGTGCCAGCAGGGCGGGCGGCTATGGCTACACCTTC.

This clonotype was counted ten times or more. V gene TRBV28 combines with J gene TRBJ2-7, with 8 bases lining up with TRBD1. Germline assignment: CDR1 MDHEN and CDR2 SYDVKM. This CDR3 is 15 amino acids long. After removal of 7 bases from V and 4 bases from J, the junction contained 12 bases not matched to a gene. CDR3 loop: CASNRVAGGAYEQYF. CDR3 nucleotide sequence: TGTGCCAGCAACCGTGTTGCAGGGGGCGCGTACGAGCAGTACTTC.

This clonotype has at least ten counts. V gene TRBV10-3 combines with J gene TRBJ1-1; 8 bases agree with TRBD1. CDR3 size: 14 residues. The V gene end was trimmed by 6 bases and the J gene end by 8 bases; junction bases not matched to a gene: 11. CDR1 and CDR2 (germline): ENHRY, SYGVKD. This CDR3 is CAIRLTGARSEAFF. The CDR3 DNA is TGTGCCATCAGATTGACAGGGGCTCGCTCCGAAGCTTTCTTT.

This clonotype was observed at least ten times. V usage is TRBV5-1 and J usage is TRBJ2-7; 9 bases are a match to TRBD1. Germline V gene lookup returns CDR1 SGHRS and CDR2 YFSETQ. This CDR3 spans 15 amino acids. V lost 2 bases to trimming and J lost 3 bases; unmatched junction nucleotides: 6. The CDR3 here is CASSLYPGQGYEQYV. The CDR3 region has the DNA TGCGCCAGCAGCTTATACCCGGGACAGGGCTACGAGCAGTACGTC.

The V call is TRBV20-1, the J call TRBJ2-5, with no clear D. CDR1 is DFQATT, CDR2 SNEGSKA, per germline (reference sequence). The V end lost 4 bases, the J end lost 5 bases, and 8 bases lay between the germline ends. The CDR3 has 11 residues. The chain's CDR3 is CSAKSEETQYF. The CDR3 bases are TGCAGTGCTAAAAGCGAGGAGACCCAGTACTTC.

The chain employs TRBV4-2 and TRBJ2-7; 7 bases align to TRBD2. This CDR3 contains 15 residues. The V segment lost 5 bases and the J segment 2 bases; nucleotides outside the gene matches: 9. The germline CDR1 and CDR2 sequences are LGHNA and YNFKEQ. Here the CDR3 reads CASSSEGGSAYEQYF. CDR3 bases: TGTGCCAGCAGCTCCGAGGGCGGGAGCGCCTACGAGCAGTACTTC.

This clonotype was recorded at least ten times. The chain carries TRBV5-1 and TRBJ2-1; 11 bases match TRBD2. The CDR3 runs 18 residues. After removal of 0 bases from V and 6 bases from J, the junction contained 11 bases not matched to a gene. The germline gives CDR1 SGHRS, CDR2 YFSETQ. Written as DNA, the CDR3 is TGCGCCAGCAGCTTGGGGGTTAGCGGGAGGGCCGTGTTCAATGAGCAGTTCTTC. Its translation is CASSLGVSGRAVFNEQFF.

A single count supports this clonotype. J is TRBJ1-5 and V is TRBV7-3, with 7 bases aligning to TRBD1. Germline V gene lookup returns CDR1 SGHTA and CDR2 FQGTGA. The CDR3 spans 15 residues. Trimming at V came to 5 bases and at J to 7 bases, leaving 11 bases not matched to a gene. CDR3 region: CASSQEGQKRQPQHF. In DNA form, the CDR3 reads TGTGCCAGCAGCCAGGAGGGACAGAAAAGACAGCCCCAGCATTTT.